This entry lists 3 T cell receptor beta chains sequenced from one sample in a study of cytomegalovirus exposure and HLA in healthy donors. It was with 60 Vbeta and 13 Jbeta primers that the PCR ran. The protocol was immunoSEQ multiplex PCR, while the TCRdb copy is restricted to in-frame clones and leaves out a portion. The sample carries 140,000 or so clones, approximately 91% recorded once. Sequencing was carried out using PBMCs. These receptors came from a woman aged 40 to 50 in good health and CMV-seronegative.

V usage is TRBV5-4 and J usage is TRBJ2-7; no clear D. CDR3 size: 12 residues. Germline loops: CDR1 SGHNT, CDR2 YYREEE (reference sequence). The ends were cut back, 4 bases at V and 4 bases at J, with 9 bases in the middle. This chain's CDR3 is CASSLTPYEQYF. DNA for the CDR3: TGTGCCAGCAGCCTTACACCGTACGAGCAGTACTTC.

The chain carries TRBV2 and TRBJ2-5; D may be TRBD2 (5 bases). Germline V CDR1 and CDR2: SNHLY, FYNNEI. The CDR3 length is 13 residues. V lost 9 bases and J lost 5, with 16 bases in between. This chain's CDR3 is CARQGLKTETQYF. CDR3 nucleotides: TGTGCCAGACAAGGACTCAAAACGGAGACCCAGTACTTC.

The chain is built from TRBV6-4 and TRBJ1-2; D call uncertain. Trimming took 6 bases from V and 8 from J, leaving 19 bases between them. The CDR3 loop spans 14 amino acids. Germline V gives CDR1 MRHNA, CDR2 SNTAGT. Here the CDR3 reads CASRAFGLYGGYTF. DNA for the CDR3: TGTGCCAGCAGGGCCTTTGGGCTCTATGGGGGCTACACCTTC.